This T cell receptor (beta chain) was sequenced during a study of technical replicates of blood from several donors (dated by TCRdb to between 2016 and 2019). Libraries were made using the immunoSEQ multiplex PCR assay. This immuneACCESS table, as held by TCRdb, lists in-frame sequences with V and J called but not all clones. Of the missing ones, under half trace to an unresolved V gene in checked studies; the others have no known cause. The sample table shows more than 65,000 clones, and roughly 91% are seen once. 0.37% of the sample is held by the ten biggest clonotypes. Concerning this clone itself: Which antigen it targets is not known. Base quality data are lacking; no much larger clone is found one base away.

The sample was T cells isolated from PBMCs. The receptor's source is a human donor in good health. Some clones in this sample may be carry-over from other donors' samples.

The DNA sequence follows: TGTGCCAGCAGTGATGGGGCGGCAGGGGAGACCCAGTACTTC. Its product reads: CASSDGAAGETQYF. This chain is built from TRBV25-1 and TRBJ2-5; TRBD1 could be the D gene, as 5 bases match. The CDR3 covers 14 residues, taking in both the cysteine and the phenylalanine. Only the CDR3 region is kept as DNA, spanning 42 bases read in frame from base 1. Taken from the germline V gene, the CDR1 and CDR2 loops are MGHDK and SYGVNS. Trimming at the junction amounts to 3 bases on V and 5 bases on J, and the germline ends lie 13 bases apart.